Listed below are T cell receptor beta chains from one sample, sequenced in a study of PD-1 blockade in classical Hodgkin lymphoma. Generated by immunoSEQ multiplex PCR, the TCRdb table keeps only in-frame clones and is missing some. This sample has under 60,000 clones, with approximately 73% found just once. The source material was peripheral blood mononuclear cells (PBMCs), sampled at baseline. Every receptor here comes from a human donor with classical Hodgkin lymphoma. Both conserved end residues are part of each CDR3. D genes are given only for firm matches. Rows may omit the clone size; those that give it use once, few, many or a size class.

len	v_gene	j_gene	abundance	d_gene	CDR3nt	CDR3aa
15	TRBV19	TRBJ1-1	-	-	TGTGCCAGTAGTATGGGTAGGGGTCTGGGCACTGAAGCTTTCTTT	CASSMGRGLGTEAFF
14	TRBV19	TRBJ1-1	once	-	TGTGCCAGTACGATAGGGATGAAGAACACTGAAGCTTTCTTT	CASTIGMKNTEAFF
14	TRBV5-6	TRBJ1-5	-	-	TGTGCCAGCAGCTTTTCGGGGGCAGGTCAGCCCCAGCATTTT	CASSFSGAGQPQHF
15	TRBV5-1	TRBJ1-1	-	-	TGCGCCAGCAGCTTGGAGTGGGGAGTGGGCACTGAAGCTTTCTTT	CASSLEWGVGTEAFF
15	TRBV2	TRBJ2-1	-	-	TGTGCCAGCAGTGACGAGGGGAGTTTCTACAATGAGCAGTTCTTC	CASSDEGSFYNEQFF
16	TRBV11-2	TRBJ2-5	once	-	TGTGCCAGCAGCTCCCGGGGGGCCTACGTACAAGAGACCCAGTACTTC	CASSSRGAYVQETQYF
13	TRBV6-6	TRBJ1-1	-	TRBD1	TGTGCCACTGAGCGGGACAGGGGATCTGAAGCTTTCTTT	CATERDRGSEAFF
16	TRBV9	TRBJ2-7	-	-	TGTGCCAGCAGCCAAGGATCGGGGGTCCCCTTCTACGAGCAGTACTTC	CASSQGSGVPFYEQYF
12	TRBV7-2	TRBJ2-7	-	-	TGTGCCAGCAGCCGCTGGGACTACGAGCAGTACTTC	CASSRWDYEQYF
15	TRBV6-1	TRBJ1-6	few	-	TGTGCCACCCACCCAAACCTGGGCGTTAATTCACCCCTCCACTTT	CATHPNLGVNSPLHF
15	TRBV28	TRBJ2-4	-	TRBD1	TGTGCCAGCAGCTTTACAGGGGTAGGCAAAAACATTCAGTACTTC	CASSFTGVGKNIQYF
13	TRBV11-3	TRBJ2-2	-	TRBD2	TGTGCCAGCAGCTTTGGACTAGCCGGGGAGCTGTTTTTT	CASSFGLAGELFF
12	TRBV30	TRBJ2-7	-	TRBD1	TGTGCCGCCCAGACAGGGAACGACGAGCAGTACTTC	CAAQTGNDEQYF
12	TRBV6-5	TRBJ1-1	once	-	TGTGCCAGCATCGACTTGAACACTGAAGCTTTCTTT	CASIDLNTEAFF
16	TRBV27	TRBJ2-2	-	TRBD1	TGTGCCAGCAGTTTAGACAGGGGAGCTAACACCGGGGAGCTGTTTTTT	CASSLDRGANTGELFF
13	TRBV27	TRBJ2-7	-	-	TGTGCCAGTAGGGGCTCCCTCTCCTACGAGCAGTACTTC	CASRGSLSYEQYF
15	TRBV5-1	TRBJ2-1	-	-	TGCGCCAGCAGACCCCAGCCGGCGGTCTCCAATGAGCAGTTCTTC	CASRPQPAVSNEQFF
20	TRBV28	TRBJ2-2	-	TRBD1	TGTGCCAGCAGTTTATATCAGGGAGCGGACAGGGTAGATAACACCGGGGAGCTGTTTTTT	CASSLYQGADRVDNTGELFF
13	TRBV28	TRBJ1-1	-	-	TGTGCCAGTGAGGGTCAGGTCGGTACTGAAGCTTTCTTT	CASEGQVGTEAFF
15	TRBV7-9	TRBJ1-1	few	TRBD1	TGTGCCAGCAGCACTACGGACAGGGATAATACTGAAGCTTTCTTT	CASSTTDRDNTEAFF
15	TRBV28	TRBJ2-1	-	-	TGTGCCAGCAGCCCCATCCGGGACTTATACAATGAGCAGTTCTTC	CASSPIRDLYNEQFF
14	TRBV13	TRBJ2-1	-	-	TGTGCCAGCAGCTTAGAGGGCAGGACCAATGAGCAGTTCTTC	CASSLEGRTNEQFF
13	TRBV6-1	TRBJ2-2	-	-	TGTGCCAGCAGACCAACTGGCACCGGGGAGCTGTTTTTT	CASRPTGTGELFF
11	TRBV18	TRBJ2-3	-	TRBD2	TGTGCCAGCGGGGAGGGGAATACGCAGTATTTT	CASGEGNTQYF
14	TRBV6-5	TRBJ1-2	-	-	TGTGCCAGCAGTTACCCGGGGGGGGCAGGAGGCTACACCTTC	CASSYPGGAGGYTF
15	TRBV2	TRBJ1-3	-	TRBD1	TGTGCCAGCAGTGGAGGCGGGACAGGGGGAAACACCATATATTTT	CASSGGGTGGNTIYF
14	TRBV12-5	TRBJ2-7	once	-	TGTGCTAGTGGTTTTTCGGGACGGGCCGACGAGCAGTACTTC	CASGFSGRADEQYF
15	TRBV5-6	TRBJ1-4	-	-	TGTGCCAGCAGCGATCCGGGACTGAGAGGTGAAAAACTGTTTTTT	CASSDPGLRGEKLFF
17	TRBV27	TRBJ2-2	once	-	TGTGCCAGCAGGATCCTCACGACAGGTTACAACACCGGGGAGCTGTTTTTT	CASRILTTGYNTGELFF
15	TRBV5-1	TRBJ2-7	-	-	TGCGCCAGCAGCTTCGGTCCTGACGGTGCCTACGAGCAGTACTTC	CASSFGPDGAYEQYF
14	TRBV6-4	TRBJ2-3	-	-	TGTGCCAGCAGCCCCCAACTCGGCACAGATACGCAGTATTTT	CASSPQLGTDTQYF
12	TRBV23-1	TRBJ2-7	few	-	TGCGCCAGCAGTCACCCGCGACACGAGCAGTACTTC	CASSHPRHEQYF
15	TRBV10-1	TRBJ2-1	-	-	TGCGCCAGCAGTGAGAGTCTTAACTCCTACAATGAGCAGTTCTTC	CASSESLNSYNEQFF
17	TRBV5-8	TRBJ2-6	once	-	TGTGCCAGCAGTTCCCAACCGGAGCTAACGGGGGCCAACGTCCTGACTTTC	CASSSQPELTGANVLTF
17	TRBV15	TRBJ2-1	-	-	TGTGCCACCAGCAGAGGAGGCGGAGTGCGCTCCTACAATGAGCAGTTCTTC	CATSRGGGVRSYNEQFF
14	TRBV15	TRBJ1-1	-	TRBD1	TGTGCCACCAGCACCCGACAGGGGTTCACTGAAGCTTTCTTT	CATSTRQGFTEAFF
14	TRBV6-5	TRBJ2-7	-	-	TGTGCCAGCAGCGAGATGACTTCTTCCTACGAGCAGTACTTC	CASSEMTSSYEQYF
13	TRBV9	TRBJ1-1	few	-	TGTGCCAGCAGCCTCGGACAGAACACTGAAGCTTTCTTT	CASSLGQNTEAFF
16	TRBV5-1	TRBJ2-3	-	TRBD2	TGCGCCAGCAGCTTCTTAGCGGGAGAAGGCACAGATACGCAGTATTTT	CASSFLAGEGTDTQYF
14	TRBV9	TRBJ2-7	-	TRBD2	TGTGCCAGCAGCGTAGTCGGCGGGAGCTACGAGCAGTACTTC	CASSVVGGSYEQYF
18	TRBV7-9	TRBJ1-5	once	TRBD1	TGTGCCAGCAGCTTAAACCCACAGGGGGAGTACAGAAATCAGCCCCAGCATTTT	CASSLNPQGEYRNQPQHF
16	TRBV30	TRBJ2-7	-	TRBD2	TGTGCCTGGAGTCGACCCCGAGCGGGGGGCTACGGAGAGCAGTACTTC	CAWSRPRAGGYGEQYF
14	TRBV5-1	TRBJ2-2	-	-	TGCGCCAGCAGCTCCTCAGCTGGGACCGGGGAGCTGTTTTTT	CASSSSAGTGELFF
15	TRBV7-6	TRBJ2-1	-	TRBD1	TGTGCCAGCGGGGGACAGGGGACTTCCTACAATGAGCAGTTCTTC	CASGGQGTSYNEQFF
15	TRBV6-1	TRBJ2-7	many	-	TGTGCCAGCAGTGATCTGGCGCGTTCGGGGTACGAGCAGTACTTC	CASSDLARSGYEQYF
15	TRBV6-5	TRBJ2-4	-	-	TGTGCCAGCAGTTACTCGAGGGTTCGGTCGGGCATTCAGTACTTC	CASSYSRVRSGIQYF
14	TRBV2	TRBJ1-1	-	-	TGTGCCAGCAGAGTAACGGGGATCGGCACTGAAGCTTTCTTT	CASRVTGIGTEAFF
15	TRBV6-5	TRBJ1-1	-	TRBD1	TGTGCCAGCAGTTTCGAGTGGACAGGGGGCACTGAAGCTTTCTTT	CASSFEWTGGTEAFF
12	TRBV7-9	TRBJ2-5	-	-	TGTGCCACCAAAGACACCGGGGAGACCCAGTACTTC	CATKDTGETQYF
14	TRBV11-3	TRBJ2-2	-	-	TGTGCCAGCAGCTTGGGTCGTCACACCGGGGAGCTGTTTTTT	CASSLGRHTGELFF
17	TRBV28	TRBJ2-6	once	-	TGTGCCAGCAGTGGCGTTTTCCTTAGCTCTGGGGCCAACGTCCTGACTTTC	CASSGVFLSSGANVLTF
14	TRBV6-1	TRBJ2-2	-	-	TGTGCCAGCAGGTTTGAGGGGTACACCGGGGAGCTGTTTTTT	CASRFEGYTGELFF